The 30 T cell receptor beta chains given below trace back to one sample, sequenced in a study of shared clonotypes between healthy human individuals. CD8 cells regarded as naive lacked CD45RO, were positively chosen for CCR7, and omitted terminally differentiated effector memory CD45RA+ cells. TCRdb's copy holds only in-frame clones and misses some; the assay was immunoSEQ multiplex PCR. There are roughly 2.1 million clones in the sample; approximately 94% occur only once, and around 1.7% lies in the top ten. Sequences were obtained from naive CD8+ T cells from PBMCs. These receptor sequences come from a man between 18 and 29 years old in good health. Some clones in this sample may be carry-over from other donors' samples.

The chain couples TRBV27 to TRBJ1-1; maybe TRBD1 (5 bases). In germline, CDR1 is MNHEY, CDR2 SMNVEV (reference sequence). The CDR3 consists of 15 residues. With 6 bases removed from V and 0 bases from J, the gap between germline ends came to 14 bases. The CDR3 loop is CASRGPPLMNTEAFF. CDR3 sequence (DNA): TGTGCCAGCAGGGGGCCCCCTTTAATGAACACTGAAGCTTTCTTT.

CDR3 in DNA: TGTGCCAGTAGTATAGCGGGAGTCTACGAGCAGTACTTC. Amino acids: CASSIAGVYEQYF. V usage is TRBV19 and J usage is TRBJ2-7; a possible D gene is TRBD2 (6 bases). Trimming left V 1 base short and J 3 bases short, with 7 bases between. Germline V gives CDR1 LNHDA, CDR2 SQIVND (reference sequence). The CDR3 runs 13 residues.

The chain links TRBV28 to TRBJ2-7; 7 nucleotides line up with TRBD2. The germline gives CDR1 MDHEN, CDR2 SYDVKM. There are 15 residues in the CDR3. V lost 7 bases and J lost 0; bases outside the gene matches: 9. CDR3 protein: CASTAGRARSYEQYF. The CDR3 region has the DNA TGTGCCAGCACGGCGGGGAGGGCACGCTCCTACGAGCAGTACTTC.

V is TRBV28 and J is TRBJ2-7; D may be TRBD1 or TRBD2 (5 bases each). Between the trimmed V and J ends, which lost 5 bases and 4 bases, there was a span of 18 bases. From germline, CDR1 is MDHEN and CDR2 SYDVKM. This CDR3 spans 15 amino acids. In nucleotides, the CDR3 is TGTGCCAGCAGTGGCTCGGGACCCCATCCGTACGAGCAGTACTTC. Translated: CASSGSGPHPYEQYF. Full variable domain (outside the CDR3, taken from reference TRBV28 and TRBJ2-7): DVKVTQSSRYLVKRTGEKVFLECVQDMDHENMFWYRQDPGLGLRLIYFSYDVKMKEKGDIPEGYSVSREKKERFSLILESASTNQTSMYLCASSGSGPHPYEQYFGPGTRLTVT.

The chain has TRBV30 and TRBJ1-1; D ambiguous. The CDR3 is 14 residues long. The germline V gene encodes CDR1 GTSNPN and CDR2 SVGIG (reference sequence). With 0 bases removed from V and 4 bases from J, the gap between germline ends came to 12 bases. CDR3 sequence reads: CAWSVPPQVTEAFF. CDR3 coding DNA: TGTGCCTGGAGTGTACCCCCCCAGGTCACTGAAGCTTTCTTT.

The rearrangement joins TRBV28 to TRBJ1-5, with a tentative D call TRBD1 (6 bases). Germline CDR1 reads MDHEN; CDR2 reads SYDVKM. Trimming stripped 7 bases from V and 3 bases from J, with 13 bases between. This CDR3 contains 14 residues. Here the CDR3 reads CASIQDRNNQPQHF. CDR3 nucleotides: TGTGCCAGCATCCAGGACAGAAACAATCAGCCCCAGCATTTT. Using reference TRBV28 and TRBJ1-5 for the parts outside the CDR3, the full variable domain is DVKVTQSSRYLVKRTGEKVFLECVQDMDHENMFWYRQDPGLGLRLIYFSYDVKMKEKGDIPEGYSVSREKKERFSLILESASTNQTSMYLCASIQDRNNQPQHFGDGTRLSIL.

The rearrangement joins TRBV7-2 to TRBJ1-1; possibly TRBD1 for D (5 bases). CDR3 length equals 17 residues. Trimming removed 1 base at V and 3 bases at J, with 18 bases between. Germline V gene lookup returns CDR1 SGHTA and CDR2 FQGNSA. The CDR3 DNA reads TGTGCCAGCAGCTTAGGGCGGGGCGGGGAAGGTGACACTGAAGCTTTCTTT. Protein: CASSLGRGGEGDTEAFF.

The gene calls are TRBV7-9 and TRBJ2-3, with TRBD2 as a possible D gene (6 bases). The CDR3 runs 15 residues. The ends were cut back, 5 bases at V and 0 bases at J, with 12 bases in the middle. Germline CDR1 SEHNR, CDR2 FQNEAQ (reference sequence). The CDR3 DNA follows: TGTGCCAGCAGCCCCATAGCGGTTAGCACAGATACGCAGTATTTT. This translates into CASSPIAVSTDTQYF.

V and J are TRBV9 and TRBJ2-3; D unclear. There are 16 residues in the CDR3. Trimming removed 4 bases at V and 4 bases at J, with 19 bases between. Per germline, CDR1 SGDLS and CDR2 YYNGEE. CDR3 DNA: TGTGCCAGCAGCCCAGACCCAAGCCCGTACGCAGATACGCAGTATTTT. Translated: CASSPDPSPYADTQYF.

The chain uses TRBV5-6 and TRBJ1-5; 10 bases are a match to TRBD1. Looked up from germline, CDR1 is SGHDT and CDR2 is YYEEEE. Trimming took 3 bases from V and 4 from J; bases not matched to a gene: 1. This CDR3 comprises 14 residues. Here the CDR3 DNA reads TGTGCCAGCAGCTGGGGACAGGGGAATCAGCCCCAGCATTTT. Its translation: CASSWGQGNQPQHF. The full variable domain, its missing parts supplied by reference TRBV5-6 and TRBJ1-5, is DAGVTQSPTHLIKTRGQQVTLRCSPKSGHDTVSWYQQALGQGPQFIFQYYEEEERQRGNFPDRFSGHQFPNYSSELNVNALLLGDSALYLCASSWGQGNQPQHFGDGTRLSIL.

This clone was detected once. V is TRBV7-3 and J is TRBJ1-1; D not resolved. V was trimmed by 4 bases and J by 4 bases, leaving 13 bases between them. Germline values: CDR1 SGHTA, CDR2 FQGTGA. The CDR3 runs to 14 residues. The CDR3, as DNA: TGTGCCAGCAGCTATCTGAGTGAGAGCACTGAAGCTTTCTTT. Amino acids: CASSYLSESTEAFF.

The V and J genes are TRBV27 and TRBJ1-1; possibly TRBD1 for D (5 bases). This CDR3 comprises 15 residues. Trimming cost V 3 bases and J 5 bases, with 16 bases left between them. Germline loops: CDR1 MNHEY, CDR2 SMNVEV (reference sequence). As DNA, the CDR3 is TGTGCCAGCAGTTTGGGGGGACTCGGGGAAACTGAAGCTTTCTTT. Its translation is CASSLGGLGETEAFF.

This clone was counted a single time. The chain recombines TRBV9 with TRBJ2-1, with 8 bases identical to TRBD1. J gave up 3 bases and V 0 bases, and 8 bases lay outside the gene matches. This CDR3 spans 17 amino acids. Germline assignment: CDR1 SGDLS and CDR2 YYNGEE. The CDR3 DNA sequence: TGTGCCAGCAGCGTAGAGAACAGGGGGGCCTACTACAATGAGCAGTTCTTC. Amino acids: CASSVENRGAYYNEQFF.

V is TRBV12-5 and J is TRBJ2-2, with 7 bases that match TRBD2. This CDR3 comprises 17 residues. Losses at the gene ends were 1 base for V and 2 bases for J; bases not matched to a gene: 7. CDR1 is LGHNT, CDR2 FRNRAP, per germline. CDR3 residues: CASGLANPSGNTGELFF. CDR3 DNA sequence: TGTGCTAGTGGTTTGGCCAACCCTAGCGGTAACACCGGGGAGCTGTTTTTT.

This rearrangement joins TRBV5-1 to TRBJ2-7; 9 positions match TRBD1. CDR1 is SGHRS and CDR2 is YFSETQ in the germline V gene. J gave up 5 bases and V 7 bases, and 4 bases lay outside the gene matches. The CDR3 covers 12 residues. Here the CDR3 reads CASGTGLHEQYF. CDR3 DNA sequence: TGCGCCAGCGGGACAGGGCTCCACGAGCAGTACTTC.

CDR3 nucleotide sequence: TGTGCCAGCAGTTCCCTGAGGGATACGCAGTATTTT. This codes for CASSSLRDTQYF. This sequence joins TRBV5-6 and TRBJ2-3; D uncertain. The V end was cut by 5 bases, the J end by 6 bases, with 10 bases between. Germline V gives CDR1 SGHDT, CDR2 YYEEEE. CDR3 length: 12 residues.

The chain recombines TRBV25-1 with TRBJ2-5; perhaps TRBD2 as D (6 bases). V lost 1 base and J 2 bases, leaving 11 bases between the germline ends. Germline CDR1 and CDR2: MGHDK and SYGVNS. The CDR3 length is 15 residues. DNA of the CDR3: TGTGCCAGCAGTGAATGGGGAGGCTTGCAAGAGACCCAGTACTTC. It codes for CASSEWGGLQETQYF.

This clone occurred once. J is TRBJ2-7 and V is TRBV28; no definite D call. The CDR3 totals 15 residues. V was clipped by 3 bases and J by 5 bases, with 17 bases between them. The germline gives CDR1 MDHEN, CDR2 SYDVKM. The CDR3 protein is CASSFRRTQTNEQYF. The CDR3 bases are TGTGCCAGCAGTTTCCGGCGGACCCAGACGAACGAGCAGTACTTC. Together with reference TRBV28 and TRBJ2-7, the CDR3 gives the full variable domain: DVKVTQSSRYLVKRTGEKVFLECVQDMDHENMFWYRQDPGLGLRLIYFSYDVKMKEKGDIPEGYSVSREKKERFSLILESASTNQTSMYLCASSFRRTQTNEQYFGPGTRLTVT.

The chain carries TRBV9 and TRBJ2-7; TRBD2 agrees at 11 bases. CDR3 length: 15 residues. Germline CDR1 and CDR2: SGDLS and YYNGEE. V trimming: 3 bases; J trimming: 6 bases; junction bases outside the gene matches: 8. DNA of the CDR3: TGTGCCAGCAGCGCCGATAGCGGGAGGGCCTTCGAGCAGTACTTC. Translating it yields CASSADSGRAFEQYF. The variable domain in full, completed from reference TRBV9 and TRBJ2-7, reads DSGVTQTPKHLITATGQRVTLRCSPRSGDLSVYWYQQSLDQGLQFLIQYYNGEERAKGNILERFSAQQFPDLHSELNLSSLELGDSALYFCASSADSGRAFEQYFGPGTRLTVT.

The genes are TRBV29-1 and TRBJ2-7; TRBD1 is a possible D gene (5 bases). Germline loops: CDR1 SQVTM, CDR2 ANQGSEA. This CDR3 contains 12 residues. With 6 bases removed from V and 7 bases from J, the gap between germline ends came to 16 bases. Here the CDR3 DNA reads TGCAGCGTCCAGGGCACTCCGGAAGAGCAGTACTTC. It yields the protein CSVQGTPEEQYF.

This clone was recorded once. The chain employs TRBV30 and TRBJ2-1; D gene unclear. Germline V gene lookup returns CDR1 GTSNPN and CDR2 SVGIG (reference sequence). CDR3 size: 12 residues. V lost 0 bases, J lost 10 bases, and 10 bases lay in between. The DNA of the CDR3 is TGTGCCTGGAGTGTAATAATCTCCGAGCAGTTCTTC. Residues: CAWSVIISEQFF.

V gene TRBV9 combines with J gene TRBJ2-7, with TRBD2 matching 8 bases. Germline V gene lookup returns CDR1 SGDLS and CDR2 YYNGEE. The junction had 14 bases not matched to a gene; V was cut back by 3 bases and J by 6 bases. The CDR3 runs to 16 residues. CDR3 sequence: CASSDSPLIAGSEQYF. The DNA of the CDR3 is TGTGCCAGCAGCGATTCCCCGCTAATAGCGGGAAGCGAGCAGTACTTC.

Remarks on this clone: Other nucleotide sequences from this sample produce the same CDR3. The chain is built from TRBV7-9 and TRBJ2-7; maybe TRBD1 (6 bases). The germline CDR1 and CDR2 sequences are SEHNR and FQNEAQ (reference sequence). This CDR3 is built from 14 residues. Trimming left V 0 bases short and J 1 base short, with 7 bases between. The chain's CDR3 is CASSLAGTSYEQYF. The CDR3 nucleotides are TGTGCCAGCAGCTTAGCAGGGACATCCTACGAGCAGTACTTC. The variable domain in full, with the rest retrieved from reference TRBV7-9 and TRBJ2-7, is DTGVSQNPRHKITKRGQNVTFRCDPISEHNRLYWYRQTLGQGPEFLTYFQNEAQLEKSRLLSDRFSAERPKGSFSTLEIQRTEQGDSAMYLCASSLAGTSYEQYFGPGTRLTVT.

V gene TRBV2 combines with J gene TRBJ2-3; 8 bases are a match to TRBD1. CDR3 length: 15 amino acids. Trimming took 4 bases from V and 4 from J; bases not matched to a gene: 7. The germline gives CDR1 SNHLY, CDR2 FYNNEI. The CDR3 region is CASSVTGGVPDTQYF. CDR3 DNA sequence: TGTGCCAGCAGTGTTACAGGGGGTGTTCCAGATACGCAGTATTTT.

The chain links TRBV6-1 to TRBJ2-7; a possible D gene is TRBD1 (6 bases). Germline V CDR1 and CDR2: MNHNS, SASEGT. This CDR3 comprises 14 residues. V lost 3 bases, J lost 0 bases, and 9 bases lay in between. DNA of the CDR3: TGTGCCAGCAGTGACAGGGGATACTCCTACGAGCAGTACTTC. Amino acid sequence: CASSDRGYSYEQYF.

The CDR3: CASSVRDSWYEQYF. The CDR3 bases are TGTGCCAGCAGTGTCCGGGACAGCTGGTACGAGCAGTACTTC. The rearrangement links TRBV27 to TRBJ2-7; 7 bases line up with TRBD1. Per germline, CDR1 MNHEY and CDR2 SMNVEV (reference sequence). CDR3 length: 14 amino acids. With V trimmed by 5 bases and J by 4 bases, 8 bases remained unmatched.

The J gene is TRBJ2-4, the V gene TRBV2; the D is unclear. CDR1 SNHLY and CDR2 FYNNEI come from the germline V gene. Trimming pared 6 bases from V and 7 bases from J, leaving 16 bases between. CDR3 length: 14 residues. CDR3 residues: CASSPPQMLNIQYF. The CDR3 nucleotides are TGTGCCAGCAGCCCCCCACAGATGTTGAACATTCAGTACTTC.

The rearrangement uses TRBV4-3 and TRBJ2-1, with TRBD2 as a possible D gene (6 bases). This CDR3 has 18 residues. Germline V CDR1 and CDR2: LGHNA, YSLEER. Trimming took off 3 bases at V and 4 bases at J, with 22 bases between the two ends. The CDR3 loop reads CASSHQMTGTPRYNEQFF. CDR3 nucleotides: TGCGCCAGCAGCCATCAAATGACCGGGACTCCGAGATACAATGAGCAGTTCTTC.

This clone was observed a single time. The chain is built from TRBV16 and TRBJ2-7; D is perhaps TRBD2 (5 bases). The CDR3 totals 17 residues. Trimming removed 4 bases from V and 4 bases from J, with 23 bases in between. Germline V gene sequence: CDR1 KGHSY, CDR2 FQNENV. In nucleotides, the CDR3 is TGTGCCAGCAGCCCTCCCCCCTCCGGGGTCACCTTTTACGAGCAGTACTTC. Translated: CASSPPPSGVTFYEQYF. Complete variable domain (other parts from reference TRBV16 and TRBJ2-7): GEEVAQTPKHLVRGEGQKAKLYCAPIKGHSYVFWYQQVLKNEFKFLISFQNENVFDETGMPKERFSAKCLPNSPCSLEIQATKLEDSAVYFCASSPPPSGVTFYEQYFGPGTRLTVT.

V usage is TRBV7-9 and J usage is TRBJ1-2, with a tentative D call TRBD1 (6 bases). Trimming cost V 0 bases and J 0 bases, with 11 bases left between them. Per the germline V gene, CDR1 is SEHNR and CDR2 is FQNEAQ (reference sequence). The CDR3 spans 16 residues. Here the CDR3 DNA reads TGTGCCAGCAGCTTAGCGCTGGGGGCTTCTAACTATGGCTACACCTTC. Translated, it gives CASSLALGASNYGYTF.